A selection of T cell receptor beta chains follows, all from one sample in a study of blood T cell repertoires in COVID-19. TCRdb keeps only in-frame clones here, not all; method: immunoSEQ multiplex PCR. The sample contains hundreds of thousands of clones, about nine tenths of which appear only once. The sequencing input was peripheral blood. Receptors were obtained from a woman in her twenties or thirties with active or convalescent COVID-19. Each CDR3 is given with its conserved first and last residue. Fields, in order: CDR3 protein, CDR3 DNA, V gene, clone size, D gene, CDR3 length, J gene. D genes are given only for firm matches. Size is stated for part of the rows, as once, few or many counts, or as a class when the clone is expanded.

CASSKLAGPYNEQFF | TGTGCCAGCAGTAAACTAGCGGGGCCTTACAATGAGCAGTTCTTC | TRBV2 | - | TRBD2 | 15 | TRBJ2-1
CASSLLGTGYEQYF | TGTGCCAGCAGTTTACTCGGGACAGGTTACGAGCAGTACTTC | TRBV27 | few | TRBD1 | 14 | TRBJ2-7
CATKGVTDTQYF | TGTGCCACCAAGGGGGTCACAGATACGCAGTATTTT | TRBV19 | - | - | 12 | TRBJ2-3
CASSQTSGVNEQFF | TGTGCCAGCAGCCAGACTAGCGGGGTCAATGAGCAGTTCTTC | TRBV6-5 | - | TRBD2 | 14 | TRBJ2-1
CATASASNYGYTF | TGTGCCACCGCGAGTGCTTCTAACTATGGCTACACCTTC | TRBV28 | - | - | 13 | TRBJ1-2
CASSFMDYIYNEQFF | TGCGCCAGCAGCTTTATGGACTACATCTACAATGAGCAGTTCTTC | TRBV5-1 | - | - | 15 | TRBJ2-1
CASSLGVTDNSPLHF | TGCGCCAGCAGCTTGGGTGTGACAGATAATTCACCCCTCCACTTT | TRBV5-1 | - | - | 15 | TRBJ1-6
CASSQDLGRQETQYF | TGTGCCAGCAGCCAAGATCTTGGCAGACAAGAGACCCAGTACTTC | TRBV3-1/TRBV3-2 | - | - | 15 | TRBJ2-5
CASSSGGETQYF | TGTGCCAGTAGTTCGGGGGGAGAGACCCAGTACTTC | TRBV19 | - | TRBD2 | 12 | TRBJ2-5
CASSYSSRFGYTF | TGTGCCAGCAGTTACTCGTCTAGGTTTGGCTACACCTTC | TRBV6-5 | - | - | 13 | TRBJ1-2
CATSDFLGELFF | TGTGCCACCAGTGATTTCCTCGGGGAGCTGTTTTTT | TRBV24-1 | - | - | 12 | TRBJ2-2
CASSVGGGGYNEQFF | TGCGCCAGCAGCGTTGGTGGCGGGGGGTACAATGAGCAGTTCTTC | TRBV10-1 | few | TRBD2 | 15 | TRBJ2-1
CASRRPLAANYEQYF | TGTGCCAGCAGGAGACCCCTAGCGGCCAACTACGAGCAGTACTTC | TRBV2 | few | TRBD2 | 15 | TRBJ2-7
CASSLGDSGGHEQYF | TGCGCCAGCAGCTTGGGAGATTCGGGGGGGCACGAGCAGTACTTC | TRBV5-1 | - | TRBD2 | 15 | TRBJ2-7
CASSFQTGGTSTEAFF | TGTGCCAGCAGCTTCCAGACAGGGGGCACGAGCACTGAAGCTTTCTTT | TRBV9 | - | TRBD1 | 16 | TRBJ1-1
CSVSIPGQGANYGYTF | TGCAGCGTTTCTATTCCGGGACAGGGAGCTAACTATGGCTACACCTTC | TRBV29-1 | - | TRBD1 | 16 | TRBJ1-2
CASGSGTGGFGLNEQFF | TGTGCTAGTGGCTCCGGGACAGGGGGCTTTGGACTCAATGAGCAGTTCTTC | TRBV12-5 | - | TRBD1 | 17 | TRBJ2-1
CAWSGGSTDTQYF | TGTGCCTGGAGCGGGGGGAGCACAGATACGCAGTATTTT | TRBV30 | - | TRBD2 | 13 | TRBJ2-3
CASSWGTGNGYTF | TGTGCCAGTAGTTGGGGGACAGGGAATGGCTACACCTTC | TRBV19 | - | TRBD1 | 13 | TRBJ1-2
CASSEGRGTTNEKLFF | TGTGCCAGCAGCGAAGGCCGGGGAACGACTAATGAAAAACTGTTTTTT | TRBV6-1 | - | - | 16 | TRBJ1-4
CATSDLQSYTQYF | TGTGCCACCAGTGACTTGCAGTCGTATACGCAGTATTTT | TRBV24-1 | - | - | 13 | TRBJ2-3
CASSPGLARETQYF | TGTGCCAGCAGCCCGGGACTAGCGAGGGAGACCCAGTACTTC | TRBV7-7 | - | TRBD2 | 14 | TRBJ2-5
CASGPTPGVYNTGELFF | TGTGCTAGTGGTCCCACCCCCGGGGTTTATAACACCGGGGAGCTGTTTTTT | TRBV12-5 | - | - | 17 | TRBJ2-2
CASSPLDPHEQFF | TGTGCCAGCAGCCCGCTAGATCCCCATGAGCAGTTCTTC | TRBV6-5 | - | - | 13 | TRBJ2-1
CASSHNRAFYEQYF | TGTGCCAGCAGCCATAACCGCGCGTTTTACGAGCAGTACTTC | TRBV14 | - | - | 14 | TRBJ2-7
CASSFLTLAFF | TGTGCCAGCAGTTTTTTGACTTTAGCTTTCTTT | TRBV12-3/TRBV12-4 | - | - | 11 | TRBJ1-1
CASGPTPSGYTF | TGTGCCAGCGGGCCGACCCCCTCTGGCTACACCTTC | TRBV6-5 | - | - | 12 | TRBJ1-2
CASRIPGTVYEQYF | TGTGCCAGCAGAATTCCCGGGACAGTCTACGAGCAGTACTTC | TRBV11-2 | once | TRBD1 | 14 | TRBJ2-7
CASSPTRGQETQYF | TGTGCCAGCTCACCCACTAGGGGGCAAGAGACCCAGTACTTC | TRBV18 | - | - | 14 | TRBJ2-5
CASSLQSGERGTEAFF | TGTGCCAGCAGCTTGCAATCAGGGGAAAGAGGCACTGAAGCTTTCTTT | TRBV5-4 | few | - | 16 | TRBJ1-1
CASSRYSSGDQETQYF | TGTGCCAGTAGTCGTTATTCCAGCGGGGACCAAGAGACCCAGTACTTC | TRBV19 | - | TRBD2 | 16 | TRBJ2-5
CASKERGDVNEQFF | TGTGCCAGTAAAGAGCGGGGGGATGTCAATGAGCAGTTCTTC | TRBV19 | - | TRBD2 | 14 | TRBJ2-1
CASSQTSGGTYEQYF | TGTGCCAGCAGCCAGACTAGCGGGGGAACTTACGAGCAGTACTTC | TRBV11-3 | once | TRBD2 | 15 | TRBJ2-7
CASSQGGRFGAAGNTIYF | TGCGCCAGCAGCCAAGGCGGGCGTTTCGGCGCGGCCGGAAACACCATATATTTT | TRBV4-1 | - | - | 18 | TRBJ1-3
CASSSGRNQPQHF | TGTGCCAGCAGCTCTGGGCGCAATCAGCCCCAGCATTTT | TRBV5-4 | once | - | 13 | TRBJ1-5
CASSHRIGAYNEQFF | TGTGCCAGCAGCCACAGGATCGGGGCCTACAATGAGCAGTTCTTC | TRBV14 | - | - | 15 | TRBJ2-1
CASSSHPLGGPSYNEQFF | TGTGCCAGCAGTTCCCACCCCTTGGGGGGGCCTTCGTACAATGAGCAGTTCTTC | TRBV27 | - | - | 18 | TRBJ2-1
CASSWTSGQETQYF | TGTGCCAGCAGCTGGACTAGCGGACAAGAGACCCAGTACTTC | TRBV27 | - | TRBD2 | 14 | TRBJ2-5
CSVVQGIYEQYF | TGCAGCGTTGTCCAGGGGATTTACGAGCAGTACTTC | TRBV29-1 | - | - | 12 | TRBJ2-7
CAISESGVSNQPQHF | TGTGCCATCAGTGAATCCGGGGTTAGCAATCAGCCCCAGCATTTT | TRBV10-3 | - | - | 15 | TRBJ1-5
CASSEILGRTNEKLFF | TGTGCCAGCAGTGAAATTTTAGGCAGGACTAATGAAAAACTGTTTTTT | TRBV6-1 | - | - | 16 | TRBJ1-4
CASTAGGEQYF | TGTGCCAGTACCGCAGGGGGCGAGCAGTACTTC | TRBV19 | - | TRBD1 | 11 | TRBJ2-7
CATRDGVSRETQYF | TGTGCCACCCGCGATGGAGTTTCTAGAGAGACCCAGTACTTC | TRBV10-3 | - | - | 14 | TRBJ2-5
CASGGTGTGGDEQYF | TGTGCCAGCGGGGGAACCGGGACAGGGGGCGACGAGCAGTACTTC | TRBV9 | - | TRBD1 | 15 | TRBJ2-7
CASSARRVGDTEAFF | TGTGCCAGCAGCGCACGCCGGGTCGGGGACACTGAAGCTTTCTTT | TRBV7-8 | - | - | 15 | TRBJ1-1
CASSKVQFREDYGYTF | TGTGCCAGCAGCAAAGTTCAATTCCGGGAGGACTATGGCTACACCTTC | TRBV21-1 | - | - | 16 | TRBJ1-2
CASTTLSGGTDTQYF | TGTGCCAGCACGACGCTGTCGGGGGGCACAGATACGCAGTATTTT | TRBV2 | - | - | 15 | TRBJ2-3
CASRGGWMNTEAFF | TGTGCCAGCCGGGGGGGTTGGATGAACACTGAAGCTTTCTTT | TRBV27 | - | - | 14 | TRBJ1-1
CASSPTGVYNEQFF | TGTGCCAGCAGCCCCACGGGGGTTTACAATGAGCAGTTCTTC | TRBV3-1/TRBV3-2 | - | - | 14 | TRBJ2-1
CASSLTWTSGRSSTDTQYF | TGTGCCAGCAGCCTGACCTGGACTAGCGGGAGGTCTAGCACAGATACGCAGTATTTT | TRBV3-1/TRBV3-2 | - | TRBD2 | 19 | TRBJ2-3
CASSFPGQETQYF | TGTGCCAGCAGCTTTCCGGGACAGGAGACCCAGTACTTC | TRBV5-6 | - | TRBD1 | 13 | TRBJ2-5
CASSQDSLWGAFF | TGTGCCAGCTCACAAGACAGCCTCTGGGGAGCTTTCTTT | TRBV18 | - | - | 13 | TRBJ1-1
CASGRFRQGLGYTF | TGTGCCAGCGGCCGGTTCAGGCAGGGGTTGGGCTACACCTTC | TRBV5-6 | - | - | 14 | TRBJ1-2
CASSPRWPGLAHEQYF | TGTGCCAGCAGCCCCCGTTGGCCGGGACTAGCGCACGAGCAGTACTTC | TRBV7-9 | - | TRBD2 | 16 | TRBJ2-7
CASSFNDRNYGYTF | TGCGCCAGCAGCTTTAATGACAGAAACTATGGCTACACCTTC | TRBV5-1 | - | - | 14 | TRBJ1-2
CASSYLGNSYNEQFF | TGTGCCAGCAGTTACCTCGGGAATTCCTACAATGAGCAGTTCTTC | TRBV6-5 | - | - | 15 | TRBJ2-1
CASSLGAVERQFF | TGCGCCAGCAGCTTGGGTGCGGTCGAAAGGCAGTTCTTC | TRBV5-1 | - | - | 13 | TRBJ2-1
CASSLGQSSYNEQFF | TGCGCCAGCAGCCTGGGACAGAGCTCCTACAATGAGCAGTTCTTC | TRBV5-1 | - | TRBD1 | 15 | TRBJ2-1
CASSQVILVGNNQPQHF | TGCGCCAGCAGCCAAGTAATCCTTGTCGGGAACAATCAGCCCCAGCATTTT | TRBV4-1 | - | - | 17 | TRBJ1-5
CASSQTSGFETQYF | TGCGCCAGCAGCCAAACTTCAGGATTTGAGACCCAGTACTTC | TRBV4-1 | - | - | 14 | TRBJ2-5